This TCR beta chain was identified in a study of response to subunit inactivated influenza vaccine. The J segment lost 1 base and the V segment lost 9 bases, leaving 6 bases of the junction unmatched. CDR1 MNHEY and CDR2 SVGEGT come from the germline V gene. The CDR3 spans 13 residues. General study findings and limits: Authors suggested that a seasonal influenza vaccination recruits few new T cells each time.

This clonotype was observed a few times. What it binds is unknown. TCRdb fed the RT-PCR reads into MiXCR, producing one record per CDR3 protein. Of about 520,000 distinct CDR3 sequences in the sample, about 25% were seen once. The specimen comprised CD4+ T cells sorted from PBMCs, sampled roughly 5 days after vaccination. The chain carries TRBV6-2 or TRBV6-3 and TRBJ2-7; 7 bases line up with TRBD1. This sequence was found in a man aged 50 to 59 who received an inactivated influenza vaccine. The CDR3 loop is CASRVTGSYEQYF. In DNA, the CDR3 is TGTGCCAGTCGCGTGACAGGGTCCTACGAGCAGTACTTC.